The clone carrying this T cell receptor (beta chain) showed up just once. Its matching antigen is unknown. This sample stems from a study of OX40 agonist ivuxolimab in advanced cancers. Study-level results: In the expanded peripheral T cells, antigen specificity was never determined. Compared with CD4+, CD8+ T cells on average had more expanded clones. Partial responders at 0.1-3.0 mg/kg had among the lowest clonal expansion.

The table came from immunoSEQ multiplex PCR; TCRdb's copy has only in-frame clones and leaves some out. The table includes under 100,000 clones, 89% detected once. Sampling of blood occurred at baseline, cycle 4 day 1, and cycle 7 day 1. Germline CDR1 is SNHLY and CDR2 is FYNNEI. CDR3 size: 13 residues. The trim removed 4 bases at V and 9 bases at J, leaving 5 bases unmatched. Sequenced here: CD4+ or CD8+ T cells sorted from blood, sampled in a trial of the OX40 agonist ivuxolimab. The source is an adult with an advanced solid tumor such as melanoma, head and neck, liver or kidney cancer. The chain couples TRBV2 to TRBJ2-1, with TRBD2 identical over 8 bases. CDR3 sequence: CASSGTSFTEQFF. Here the CDR3 DNA reads TGTGCCAGCAGTGGGACTAGCTTTACTGAGCAGTTCTTC. The entire variable domain, with the rest obtained from reference TRBV2 and TRBJ2-1, is as follows: EPEVTQTPSHQVTQMGQEVILRCVPISNHLYFYWYRQILGQKVEFLVSFYNNEISEKSEIFDDQFSVERPDGSNFTLKIRSTKLEDSAMYFCASSGTSFTEQFFGPGTRLTVL.